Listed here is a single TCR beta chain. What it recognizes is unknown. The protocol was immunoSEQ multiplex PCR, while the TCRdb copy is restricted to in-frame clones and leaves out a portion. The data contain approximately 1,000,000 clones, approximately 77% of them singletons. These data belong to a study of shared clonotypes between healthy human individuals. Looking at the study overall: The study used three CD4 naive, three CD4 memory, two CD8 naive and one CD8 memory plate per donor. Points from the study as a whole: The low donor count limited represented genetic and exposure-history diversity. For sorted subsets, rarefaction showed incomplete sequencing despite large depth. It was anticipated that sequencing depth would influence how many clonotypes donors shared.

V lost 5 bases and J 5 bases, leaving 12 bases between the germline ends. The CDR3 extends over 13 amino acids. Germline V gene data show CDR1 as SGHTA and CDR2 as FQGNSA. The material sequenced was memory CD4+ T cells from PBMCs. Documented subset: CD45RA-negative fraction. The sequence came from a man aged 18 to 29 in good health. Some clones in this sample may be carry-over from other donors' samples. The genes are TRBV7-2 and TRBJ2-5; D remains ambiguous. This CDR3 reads CASSANWRETQYF. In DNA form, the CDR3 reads TGTGCCAGCAGCGCAAATTGGCGGGAGACCCAGTACTTC.